These 18 T cell receptor beta chains share one sample of origin, sequenced in a study of blood T cell repertoires in COVID-19. Produced via immunoSEQ multiplex PCR; TCRdb's table is partial and in-frame only. The table includes about 69,000 clones, roughly 90% detected once. The sequenced sample was peripheral blood. The source of these receptors is a man over 45 with acute or convalescent COVID-19.

The chain links TRBV5-1 to TRBJ2-7, with 7 bases that match TRBD1. V shed 2 bases, J shed 2 bases, and the junction held 7 bases outside the gene matches. Germline values: CDR1 SGHRS, CDR2 YFSETQ. The length of the CDR3 is 15 residues. Here the CDR3 reads CASSLVGDSTYEQYF. Here the CDR3 DNA reads TGCGCCAGCAGCTTAGTAGGGGACAGCACCTACGAGCAGTACTTC.

The V gene is TRBV11-2, the J gene TRBJ1-2, with D uncertain. Germline V gene lookup returns CDR1 SGHAT and CDR2 FQNNGV. CDR3 length equals 15 residues. The V and J ends lost 1 base and 5 bases respectively, with 14 bases between them. This CDR3 is CASSLGSGAGYGYTF. The CDR3 DNA reads TGTGCCAGCAGCTTAGGCTCGGGCGCGGGGTATGGCTACACCTTC.

J is TRBJ2-3 and V is TRBV7-8; TRBD2 matches 13 bases. Germline trimming cut 5 bases from V and 0 bases from J; bases unmatched to any gene: 8. CDR1 SGHVS and CDR2 FQNEAQ come from the germline V gene. CDR3 size: 18 residues. The CDR3 nucleotides are TGTGCCAGCAGCCCCAGGACTAGCGGGAGCTCTAGCACAGATACGCAGTATTTT. Translating it yields CASSPRTSGSSSTDTQYF. Full variable domain (remainder filled in from reference TRBV7-8 and TRBJ2-3): GAGVSQSPRYKVAKRGQDVALRCDPISGHVSLFWYQQALGQGPEFLTYFQNEAQLDKSGLPSDRFFAERPEGSVSTLKIQRTQQEDSAVYLCASSPRTSGSSSTDTQYFGPGTRLTVL.

The chain joins TRBV18 to TRBJ2-1; TRBD2 agrees at 8 bases. Germline values: CDR1 KGHSH, CDR2 LQKENI. J lost 9 bases, V lost 1 base, and 8 bases had no gene match. CDR3 size: 15 residues. CDR3: CASSPLAGLTAEQFF. As DNA, the CDR3 is TGTGCCAGCTCACCACTAGCGGGATTGACGGCTGAGCAGTTCTTC.

J is TRBJ1-6 and V is TRBV3-1 (or the pseudogene TRBV3-2); no definite D call. The CDR3 contains 16 residues. V was pared by 1 base and J by 7 bases, with 14 bases between. The V gene's germline CDR1 is LGHDT and CDR2 YNNKEL (reference sequence). The CDR3 coding sequence is TGTGCCAGCAGCCAAGGGGGTGGTGGAGGGAATTCACCCCTCCACTTT. Protein: CASSQGGGGGNSPLHF.

This clone was counted once. The rearrangement joins TRBV11-3 to TRBJ2-5, with 8 bases identical to TRBD1. CDR3 size: 16 residues. The germline V gene encodes CDR1 SGHNT and CDR2 YENEEA. Trimming cost V 1 base and J 5 bases; bases outside gene matches: 9. CDR3 sequence: CASSLVSGGLSETQYF. The CDR3 DNA follows: TGTGCCAGCAGCTTAGTTTCAGGGGGCTTATCGGAGACCCAGTACTTC.

This chain uses TRBV5-4 with TRBJ1-1, with D perhaps matching TRBD1 (5 bases). Trimming cost V 3 bases and J 3 bases, with 12 bases left between them. Germline CDR1 reads SGHNT; CDR2 reads YYREEE (reference sequence). The CDR3 loop spans 14 amino acids. CDR3 amino acids: CASSSGRRDTEAFF. DNA of the CDR3: TGTGCCAGCAGCTCAGGGCGACGGGACACTGAAGCTTTCTTT. The variable domain in full, completed from reference TRBV5-4 and TRBJ1-1, reads ETGVTQSPTHLIKTRGQQVTLRCSSQSGHNTVSWYQQALGQGPQFIFQYYREEENGRGNFPPRFSGLQFPNYSSELNVNALELDDSALYLCASSSGRRDTEAFFGQGTRLTVV.

The rearrangement links TRBV19 to TRBJ2-1, with a tentative D call TRBD1 (6 bases). This CDR3 spans 13 amino acids. The V and J ends lost 6 bases and 4 bases respectively, with 10 bases between them. Germline assignment: CDR1 LNHDA and CDR2 SQIVND (reference sequence). The CDR3 sequence: CASRRTDYNEQFF. The DNA of the CDR3 is TGTGCCAGTAGGCGGACAGATTACAATGAGCAGTTCTTC. Together with reference TRBV19 and TRBJ2-1, the CDR3 gives the full variable domain: DGGITQSPKYLFRKEGQNVTLSCEQNLNHDAMYWYRQDPGQGLRLIYYSQIVNDFQKGDIAEGYSVSREKKESFPLTVTSAQKNPTAFYLCASRRTDYNEQFFGPGTRLTVL.

This clone was observed once. The V and J genes are TRBV19 and TRBJ1-4, with 8 nucleotides matching TRBD1. The CDR3 contains 12 residues. The V gene end was trimmed by 10 bases and the J gene end by 11 bases; junction bases not matched to a gene: 9. The germline V gene encodes CDR1 LNHDA and CDR2 SQIVND (reference sequence). CDR3: CATPDRVGKLFF. CDR3 nucleotides: TGTGCCACCCCGGACAGGGTGGGGAAACTGTTTTTT.

V gene TRBV9 combines with J gene TRBJ1-3; perhaps TRBD1 as D (6 bases). The length of the CDR3 is 17 residues. The ends were cut back, 1 base at V and 0 bases at J, with 14 bases in the middle. From germline, CDR1 is SGDLS and CDR2 YYNGEE. CDR3 protein: CASSVKGQPNSGNTIYF. The CDR3 DNA reads as TGTGCCAGCAGCGTAAAAGGACAGCCAAACTCTGGAAACACCATATATTTT.

This chain connects TRBV5-1 to TRBJ2-7; 7 bases are a match to TRBD1. Germline trimming cut 3 bases from V and 2 bases from J; bases unmatched to any gene: 8. The CDR3 totals 15 residues. Germline CDR1 and CDR2: SGHRS and YFSETQ. This CDR3 reads CASSWVGQPTYEQYF. The CDR3 region has the DNA TGCGCCAGCAGCTGGGTGGGACAGCCCACCTACGAGCAGTACTTC.

The sample holds one count of this clone. This chain uses TRBV6-5 with TRBJ1-2; a possible D gene is TRBD1 (5 bases). CDR1 and CDR2 from the germline V gene are MNHEY and SVGAGI. Between the trimmed V and J ends, which lost 6 bases and 5 bases, there was a span of 13 bases. The CDR3 is 13 amino acids. CDR3 nucleotide sequence: TGTGCCAGCAGAGAGACCGGGGGATATGGCTACACCTTC. This codes for CASRETGGYGYTF.

This chain joins TRBV21-1 and TRBJ1-1; the table gives TRBD1 as D, unverified against the DNA. TRBV21-1 is annotated as a pseudogene. The CDR3 is made up of 15 amino acids. The CDR3 DNA follows: TGTGCCAGCAGCTTTCGATGGGGGCTGAACACTGAAGCTTTCTTT. This codes for CASSFRWGLNTEAFF.

The chain is built from TRBV19 and TRBJ2-5; D uncertain. CDR3 length: 16 amino acids. V was trimmed by 5 bases and J by 0 bases, leaving 16 bases between them. CDR1 and CDR2 (germline): LNHDA, SQIVND (reference sequence). CDR3 bases: TGTGCCAGTAGTGACCGGCCAACAGTGTACCAAGAGACCCAGTACTTC. It encodes CASSDRPTVYQETQYF.

The chain joins TRBV2 to TRBJ2-1; D is perhaps TRBD2 (5 bases). CDR3 length: 12 residues. V shed 8 bases and J shed 6 bases, with 11 bases lying between them. The germline V gene has CDR1 SNHLY and CDR2 FYNNEI. The CDR3 DNA sequence: TGTGCCAGCTTACTAGATTCCAATGAGCAGTTCTTC. Residues: CASLLDSNEQFF.

The chain combines TRBV7-6 with TRBJ2-7; a possible D gene is TRBD2 (6 bases). Germline V gene sequence: CDR1 SGHVS, CDR2 FNYEAQ. CDR3 length: 12 residues. Between the trimmed V and J ends, which lost 3 bases and 6 bases, there was a span of 9 bases. The CDR3 sequence: CASSFPGGEQYF. CDR3 nucleotide sequence: TGTGCCAGCAGCTTCCCCGGGGGCGAGCAGTACTTC.

V and J are TRBV27 and TRBJ2-7; D might be TRBD2 (6 bases). Per the germline V gene, CDR1 is MNHEY and CDR2 is SMNVEV (reference sequence). Trimming took 8 bases from V and 1 from J, leaving 15 bases between them. CDR3 length equals 14 residues. The CDR3 DNA sequence: TGTGCCAGCCAGAGGGAGGCGGGGTCCTACGAGCAGTACTTC. This gives the protein CASQREAGSYEQYF.

This chain joins TRBV7-2 and TRBJ2-2; TRBD2 agrees at 8 bases. After removal of 4 bases from V and 7 bases from J, the junction contained 8 bases not matched to a gene. CDR1 SGHTA and CDR2 FQGNSA come from the germline V gene. This CDR3 is built from 15 residues. The DNA for the CDR3 is TGTGCCAGCAGCTCTCAAGCGGGAGTTGGCGGGGAGCTGTTTTTT. Translation gives CASSSQAGVGGELFF.